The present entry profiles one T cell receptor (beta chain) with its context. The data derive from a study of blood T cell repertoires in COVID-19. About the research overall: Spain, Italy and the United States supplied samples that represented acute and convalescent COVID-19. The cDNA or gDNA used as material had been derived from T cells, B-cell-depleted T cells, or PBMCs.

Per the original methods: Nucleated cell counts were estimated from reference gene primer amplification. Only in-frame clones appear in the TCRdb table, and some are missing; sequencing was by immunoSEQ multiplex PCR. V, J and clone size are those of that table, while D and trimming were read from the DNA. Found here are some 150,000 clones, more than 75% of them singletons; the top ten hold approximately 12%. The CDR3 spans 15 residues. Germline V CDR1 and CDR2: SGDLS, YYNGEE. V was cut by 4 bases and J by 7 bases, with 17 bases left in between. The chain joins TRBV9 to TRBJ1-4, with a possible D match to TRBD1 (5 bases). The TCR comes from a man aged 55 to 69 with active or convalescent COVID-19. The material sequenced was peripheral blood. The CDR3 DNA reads TGTGCCAGCAGCCCAGGCGGGGCCTCTAGTGAAAAACTGTTTTTT. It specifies CASSPGGASSEKLFF. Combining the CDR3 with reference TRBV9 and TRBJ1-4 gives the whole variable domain DSGVTQTPKHLITATGQRVTLRCSPRSGDLSVYWYQQSLDQGLQFLIQYYNGEERAKGNILERFSAQQFPDLHSELNLSSLELGDSALYFCASSPGGASSEKLFFGSGTQLSVL.